This entry features one T cell receptor beta chain sequence. Its specificity is not known. This sample stems from a study of shared clonotypes between healthy human individuals. About the research overall: Three CD4 naive, three CD4 memory, two CD8 naive and one CD8 memory plate were used per donor.

Every contributor of samples was a Caucasian grown-up residing in Nashville, Tennessee. Produced via immunoSEQ multiplex PCR; TCRdb's table is partial and in-frame only. This sample has under 2,500,000 clones, with approximately 95% found just once. Study outcomes and limitations: Limited genetic and exposure-history diversity came from having few donors. Relative to their counterparts shared across all four donors, non-shared clonotypes exhibited diminished generation probabilities.

Germline CDR1 is ENHRY and CDR2 is SYGVKD. The trim removed 0 bases at V and 4 bases at J, leaving 6 bases unmatched. This CDR3 region has 16 residues. V and J are TRBV10-3 and TRBJ2-1, with 7 bases matching TRBD1. The clonotype comes from a man in his late teens or twenties in good health. Sequenced sample: naive CD4+ T cells sorted from blood. Specified subset: CD45RA+ positively selected. The CDR3 sequence: CAISESVTGLYNEQFF. The CDR3 DNA sequence: TGTGCCATCAGTGAGTCTGTGACAGGGCTTTACAATGAGCAGTTCTTC.